The sequence of this TCR beta chain was determined in a study of T cell responses to AZD1222 COVID-19 vaccine. Whole-study findings and limits: Targets within unmutated variant regions were reportedly found for nearly half of spike-specific TCRs.

V lost 2 bases and J 0 bases, leaving 8 bases between the germline ends. In germline, CDR1 is SGHTA, CDR2 FQGNSA. This CDR3 is 16 amino acids long. Concerning this clone itself: What it recognizes is unknown.

Sequenced by immunoSEQ multiplex PCR; TCRdb stores in-frame clones only, minus some. In the table there are 90,000 or so clones, just over 85% of which are singletons. The specimen comprised peripheral blood, sampled on day 0 of AZD1222 vaccination. This TCR came from an adult in good health. The chain uses TRBV7-2 and TRBJ2-6; TRBD1 is a possible D gene (5 bases). Written as DNA, the CDR3 is TGTGCCAGCAGCTTAAAGGGGAACTCTGGGGCCAACGTCCTGACTTTC. Amino acids: CASSLKGNSGANVLTF.